The following is a T cell receptor beta chain sequence with its context. The antigen is unknown. The data are from a study of cytomegalovirus exposure and HLA in healthy donors. Germline lookup yields CDR1 MGHDK and CDR2 SYGVNS. The V end was cut by 5 bases, the J end by 5 bases, with 15 bases between. The CDR3 is made up of 15 amino acids. The primer mix had 60 Vbeta and 13 Jbeta primers. Method: immunoSEQ multiplex PCR; TCRdb's copy keeps in-frame clones and lacks some. This table has 65,000 to 95,000 clones, 78% appearing once. General observations from the study: Specificity of a few CMV-associated chains for CMV antigens was verified in vitro.

The TCR was taken from a male donor in good health and CMV-seropositive. The sample consisted of PBMCs. The J gene is TRBJ2-2, the V gene TRBV25-1; D gene uncertain. The CDR3 is CASSPAVLRTGELFF. CDR3 sequence (DNA): TGTGCCAGCAGTCCCGCGGTCCTCAGAACCGGGGAGCTGTTTTTT.